A single sample gave rise to the 30 T cell receptor beta chains below, sequenced in a study of T cells in women clearing cervical HPV infection (dated by TCRdb to the late 2010s). The method was the immunoSEQ multiplex PCR assay. TCRdb obtained this table from immuneACCESS and retained in-frame rearrangements with V and J assigned. These tables miss some clones; where compared with another copy, unresolved V genes account for less than half of the shortfall, and the remainder is unexplained. The table kept for this sample lists 20,000 to 25,000 clones. The top ten clonotypes cover roughly 10% of the sample. The sample consisted of blood buffy coat. These receptor sequences come from a woman aged 18 to 69 with a cervical HPV16 infection that either progressed to CIN3+ or cleared (not recorded which).

Comments on this clone: From the germline J gene comes the end of the CDR3, since the read stops 3 residues before it. The chain is built from TRBV5-1 and TRBJ2-3; D is possibly TRBD2 (5 bases). The CDR3 runs to 14 residues. CDR1 is SGHRS, CDR2 YFSETQ, per germline. V lost 4 bases and J 4 bases, leaving 13 bases between the germline ends. The sequenced CDR3 bases are TGCGCCAGCAGCCTCGGGGTAGCTTCAGATACG. It is translated as CASSLGVASDT. The whole CDR3 protein reads CASSLGVASDTQYF. The full variable domain, with the rest looked up from reference TRBV5-1 and TRBJ2-3, is KAGVTQTPRYLIKTRGQQVTLSCSPISGHRSVSWYQQTPGQGLQFLFEYFSETQRNKGNFPGRFSGRQFSNSRSEMNVSTLELGDSALYLCASSLGVASDTQYFGPGTRLTVL.

As regards this clone: The read comes to an end 3 residues before the CDR3 does, leaving the germline J gene to fill in the end. The rearrangement links TRBV5-1 to TRBJ1-3; D is ambiguous. CDR1 and CDR2 from the germline V gene are SGHRS and YFSETQ. This CDR3 is 15 amino acids long. Trimming removed 4 bases at V and 0 bases at J, with 11 bases between. CDR3 bases read: TGCGCCAGCAGCCCCATGGCCTTCTCTGGAAACACC. Translation: CASSPMAFSGNT. The full CDR3 protein is CASSPMAFSGNTIYF.

Concerning this clone itself: The DNA ends 3 residues before the CDR3 does, and the rest of the CDR3 is filled in from the germline J gene. The V gene is TRBV18, the J gene TRBJ1-5; 7 bases fit TRBD1. Germline values: CDR1 KGHSH, CDR2 LQKENI. Trimming removed 0 bases from V and 4 bases from J; junction bases left unmatched: 3. The CDR3 covers 15 residues. The covered CDR3 bases are TGTGCCAGCTCACCACCCTCGACAGGGAATCAGCCC. Its protein is CASSPPSTGNQP. Given in full, the CDR3 is CASSPPSTGNQPQHF.

Comments on this clone: The read stops 3 residues short of the end of the CDR3; the missing end is completed from the germline J gene. The chain links TRBV7-8 to TRBJ2-7; 12 bases map to TRBD2. J was trimmed by 0 bases and V by 5 bases; bases with no gene match: 11. CDR1 and CDR2 (germline): SGHVS, FQNEAQ. The CDR3 is made up of 18 amino acids. The DNA read from the CDR3 is TGTGCCAGCAGCCCGAGACTAGCGGGGGTGACATTCTCCTACGAG. Translating gives CASSPRLAGVTFSYE. The CDR3, in full, reads CASSPRLAGVTFSYEQYF.

A note on this clone: The observed sequence ends 3 residues before the CDR3 terminus, with the missing tail filled in from the germline J gene. The chain uses TRBV29-1 and TRBJ2-1; TRBD2 matches at 10 bases. J lost 6 bases, V lost 5 bases, and 19 bases had no gene match. The CDR3 consists of 18 residues. Germline lookup yields CDR1 SQVTM and CDR2 ANQGSEA. CDR3 residues: CSVLGLAEHYLIFNEQFF. The covered CDR3 bases are TGCAGCGTTCTAGGACTAGCGGAACACTATTTAATATTCAATGAG.

Notes on this clone: The read comes to an end 3 residues before the CDR3 does, leaving the germline J gene to fill in the end. The chain joins TRBV5-1 to TRBJ2-7; 10 nucleotides match TRBD2. CDR3 length: 13 residues. Germline CDR1 is SGHRS and CDR2 is YFSETQ. V lost 3 bases, J lost 3 bases, and 0 bases stayed unmatched. The CDR3 bases that were read are TGCGCCAGCAGCTGGACTAGCGGCTACGAG. The encoded protein is CASSWTSGYE. The CDR3 reads in full as CASSWTSGYEQYF.

Concerning this clone itself: The CDR3 extends 3 residues past the end of the read, so its final part is completed from the germline J gene. The chain is built from TRBV19 and TRBJ1-1; TRBD1 matches 10 bases. V trimming: 7 bases; J trimming: 4 bases; junction bases outside the gene matches: 9. Germline-derived CDR1 and CDR2 are LNHDA and SQIVND (reference sequence). The CDR3 is 15 amino acids. The sequenced CDR3 bases are TGTGCCAGTACCCAATATTGGACAGGGGGCACTGAA. Translation gives CASTQYWTGGTE. From start to end, the CDR3 is CASTQYWTGGTEAFF.

Regarding this clone: The read halts 3 residues ahead of the CDR3 end, with the missing end drawn from the germline J gene. V gene TRBV13 combines with J gene TRBJ1-1; 7 nucleotides line up with TRBD1. Trimming at V came to 4 bases and at J to 3 bases, leaving 14 bases not matched to a gene. The CDR3 is 17 residues long. Germline CDR1 reads PRHDT; CDR2 reads FYEKMQ (reference sequence). The CDR3 protein is CASSSQYQGGRDTEAFF. Partial CDR3 DNA: TGTGCCAGCAGCTCCCAATATCAGGGGGGTAGGGACACTGAA.

With regard to this clone: The read comes to an end 3 residues before the CDR3 does, leaving the germline J gene to fill in the end. This chain links TRBV7-9 with TRBJ2-7, with D unresolved. The CDR3 contains 13 residues. The germline CDR1 and CDR2 sequences are SEHNR and FQNEAQ (reference sequence). The CDR3 region is CFSSWRQAYEQYF. The sequenced CDR3 bases are TGTTTTAGCAGCTGGAGACAAGCCTACGAG.

About this clone itself: The sequenced fragment ends 3 residues before the CDR3 boundary, so the rest is inferred from the germline J gene. This chain connects TRBV5-1 to TRBJ2-5; D is uncertain. The germline V gene encodes CDR1 SGHRS and CDR2 YFSETQ. V was cut by 4 bases and J by 5 bases, with 21 bases left in between. The CDR3 extends over 16 amino acids. CDR3 region: CASSPSRRSLGETQYF. The covered CDR3 bases are TGCGCCAGCAGCCCATCGCGACGCTCCCTCGGGGAGACC.

A word on this clone: The CDR3 end is not reached by the read, which stops 3 residues before it; the germline J gene fills it in. V and J are TRBV4-2 and TRBJ1-4; D may be TRBD1 (6 bases). The CDR3 extends over 16 amino acids. The V and J ends lost 3 bases and 8 bases respectively, with 19 bases between them. Germline lookup yields CDR1 LGHNA and CDR2 YNFKEQ. CDR3 bases read: TGTGCCAGCAGCCACCTTGAACAGGGTTTAGGAGAAAAA. This codes for CASSHLEQGLGEK. The CDR3 in full is CASSHLEQGLGEKLFF.

A remark on this clone: The CDR3 end is not reached by the read, which stops 3 residues before it; the germline J gene fills it in. The chain recombines TRBV20-1 with TRBJ1-5, with TRBD1 as a possible D gene (6 bases). V was trimmed by 2 bases and J by 5 bases, leaving 10 bases between them. The CDR3 loop spans 13 amino acids. The germline V gene encodes CDR1 DFQATT and CDR2 SNEGSKA (reference sequence). The CDR3 bases that were read are TGCAGTGCTAGACGGAGGACAGATCAGCCC. Translated: CSARRRTDQP. The entire CDR3 reads CSARRRTDQPQHF.

On this clone itself: The read comes to an end 3 residues before the CDR3 does, leaving the germline J gene to fill in the end. The rearrangement uses TRBV6-2 or TRBV6-3 and TRBJ2-3, with D possibly matching TRBD2 (6 bases). The V gene's germline CDR1 is MNHEY and CDR2 SVGEGT. With 6 bases removed from V and 8 bases from J, the gap between germline ends came to 15 bases. The CDR3 is made up of 13 amino acids. Partial CDR3 DNA: TGTGCCAGCAGCTCTTCCTTGCGGGGTACG. It yields the protein CASSSSLRGT. The whole CDR3 sequence is CASSSSLRGTQYF.

In regard to this clone: The read ends 3 residues early relative to the CDR3; the germline J gene fills the gap. V is TRBV2 and J is TRBJ2-3; TRBD2 is a possible D gene (6 bases). The V end was cut by 8 bases, the J end by 2 bases, with 17 bases between. Germline V lookup: CDR1 SNHLY, CDR2 FYNNEI. This CDR3 has 15 residues. The DNA read from the CDR3 is TGTGCCAGCGGCCCCTTGGGGGGTGACACAGATACG. Its translation: CASGPLGGDTDT. The CDR3, in full, reads CASGPLGGDTDTQYF. The entire variable domain, with the rest obtained from reference TRBV2 and TRBJ2-3, is as follows: EPEVTQTPSHQVTQMGQEVILRCVPISNHLYFYWYRQILGQKVEFLVSFYNNEISEKSEIFDDQFSVERPDGSNFTLKIRSTKLEDSAMYFCASGPLGGDTDTQYFGPGTRLTVL.

With regard to this clone: Read coverage stops 3 residues before the CDR3 terminus; the germline J gene supplies the remainder. The chain combines TRBV5-1 with TRBJ2-7; D gene uncertain. The CDR3 spans 14 residues. V lost 0 bases and J 3 bases, leaving 10 bases between the germline ends. The germline V gene encodes CDR1 SGHRS and CDR2 YFSETQ. The CDR3 DNA, read in part, is TGCGCCAGCAGCTTGGAGGGCCGAGGCTACGAG. This translates into CASSLEGRGYE. From start to end, the CDR3 is CASSLEGRGYEQYF.

With regard to this clone: The junction departs from the called germline gene at one end, perhaps through a read error. The CDR3 extends 3 residues past the end of the read, so its final part is completed from the germline J gene. V usage is TRBV4-1 and J usage is TRBJ2-1; 7 bases line up with TRBD1. The germline V gene has CDR1 MGHRA and CDR2 YSYEKL. This CDR3 has 16 residues. Partial CDR3 DNA: TGCGTCAGCAGCCCGAACCGGGACAGCTCCGACAATGAG. Residues: CVSSPNRDSSDNE. The whole CDR3 region reads CVSSPNRDSSDNEQFF.

On this clone: The CDR3 end falls 3 residues outside the read, so it is completed with the germline J gene. The chain recombines TRBV20-1 with TRBJ2-3; 9 nucleotides align to TRBD2. This CDR3 is 13 amino acids long. The germline V gene has CDR1 DFQATT and CDR2 SNEGSKA (reference sequence). Partial CDR3 DNA: TGCAGTGCTACCCGGACTAGCGTAGAGACG. Amino acids: CSATRTSVET. The full CDR3 sequence reads CSATRTSVETQYF.

The CDR3 reads CASSIAGTGTEQYF. The sequenced CDR3 bases are TGTGCCAGTAGTATAGCTGGGACAGGAACCGAG. The chain links TRBV19 to TRBJ2-7, with 8 bases lining up with TRBD1. The read gets to within 3 residues of the CDR3 end, and the germline J gene fills in the rest. The V gene end was trimmed by 1 base and the J gene end by 6 bases; junction bases not matched to a gene: 5. Germline V gene lookup returns CDR1 LNHDA and CDR2 SQIVND (reference sequence). The length of the CDR3 is 14 residues. The entire variable domain, with the rest obtained from reference TRBV19 and TRBJ2-7, is as follows: DGGITQSPKYLFRKEGQNVTLSCEQNLNHDAMYWYRQDPGQGLRLIYYSQIVNDFQKGDIAEGYSVSREKKESFPLTVTSAQKNPTAFYLCASSIAGTGTEQYFGPGTRLTVT.

With regard to this clone: Coverage ceases 3 residues before the CDR3 finishes, and the germline J gene fills in the end. The chain couples TRBV2 to TRBJ1-2; 7 bases are a match to TRBD1. The CDR3 contains 12 residues. J was trimmed by 7 bases and V by 6 bases; bases with no gene match: 5. Germline-derived CDR1 and CDR2 are SNHLY and FYNNEI. The CDR3 DNA, read in part, is TGTGCCAGCAGGAGACAGGGCGGTGGC. This codes for CASRRQGGG. The whole CDR3 is CASRRQGGGYTF. Full variable domain (missing parts from reference TRBV2 and TRBJ1-2): EPEVTQTPSHQVTQMGQEVILRCVPISNHLYFYWYRQILGQKVEFLVSFYNNEISEKSEIFDDQFSVERPDGSNFTLKIRSTKLEDSAMYFCASRRQGGGYTFGSGTRLTVV.

As for this clone: The CDR3 end falls 3 residues outside the read, so it is completed with the germline J gene. The V call is TRBV11-3, the J call TRBJ2-5; no clear D gene. Germline assignment: CDR1 SGHNT and CDR2 YENEEA. The length of the CDR3 is 13 residues. Trimming took 1 base from V and 5 from J, leaving 8 bases between them. The CDR3 bases that were read are TGTGCCAGCAGCTTAGCCGGGTCGGAGACC. It specifies CASSLAGSET. The full CDR3 sequence reads CASSLAGSETQYF.

As for this clone: The read terminates 3 residues before the CDR3 end, so the remaining end is supplied by the germline J gene. The chain couples TRBV7-9 to TRBJ2-3; D may be TRBD1 (5 bases). The CDR3 runs 15 residues. V shed 3 bases and J shed 0 bases, with 10 bases lying between them. Germline-derived CDR1 and CDR2 are SEHNR and FQNEAQ (reference sequence). CDR3 amino acids: CASSFRQGSTDTQYF. CDR3 DNA, as far as it was read: TGTGCCAGCAGCTTCAGGCAGGGAAGCACAGATACG.

About this clone itself: The read stops 3 residues short of the end of the CDR3; the missing end is completed from the germline J gene. The chain links TRBV18 to TRBJ1-2; TRBD1 is a possible D gene (5 bases). The CDR3 spans 19 residues. Germline-derived CDR1 and CDR2 are KGHSH and LQKENI. This CDR3 is CASSPPGLAGPSSYNDYTF. The CDR3 DNA, read in part, is TGTGCCAGCTCACCACCGGGACTAGCGGGACCGAGCTCCTACAATGAC.

In the case of this clone: The CDR3 extends 3 residues past the end of the read, so its final part is completed from the germline J gene. The chain combines TRBV5-4 with TRBJ2-2, with D maybe TRBD1 (5 bases). The CDR3 totals 15 residues. Germline assignment: CDR1 SGHNT and CDR2 YYREEE (reference sequence). CDR3 sequence: CASSSLGQGSEKLFF. CDR3 bases read: TGTGCCAGCAGCTCGCTGGGCCAGGGAAGTGAAAAG.

Remarks on this clone: The observed sequence ends 3 residues before the CDR3 terminus, with the missing tail filled in from the germline J gene. This chain links TRBV30 with TRBJ2-5, with 11 positions matching TRBD2. CDR1 and CDR2 (germline): GTSNPN, SVGIG (reference sequence). Trimming took 5 bases from V and 5 from J; bases not matched to a gene: 4. This CDR3 contains 13 residues. The DNA read from the CDR3 is TGTGCCTGGCGACTAGCGGGGACGGAGACC. As protein: CAWRLAGTET. The CDR3 as a whole reads CAWRLAGTETQYF.

To note about this clone: The DNA ends 3 residues before the CDR3 does, and the rest of the CDR3 is filled in from the germline J gene. This chain links TRBV20-1 with TRBJ2-7, with TRBD1 matching over 8 bases. Germline assignment: CDR1 DFQATT and CDR2 SNEGSKA (reference sequence). V shed 6 bases and J 4 bases; nucleotides not matched to a gene: 14. There are 15 residues in the CDR3. CDR3 amino acids: CSAHILGQEKYEQYF. CDR3 DNA (partial): TGCAGTGCCCATATCCTGGGACAGGAGAAATACGAG.

To note about this clone: The CDR3 end lies 3 residues beyond the end of the read and is filled in from the germline J gene. The genes are TRBV7-9 and TRBJ2-4; D might be TRBD2 (7 bases). Germline V gene lookup returns CDR1 SEHNR and CDR2 FQNEAQ (reference sequence). This CDR3 contains 14 residues. Trimming removed 5 bases at V and 6 bases at J, with 14 bases between. The CDR3 reads CASSTRGAGNIQYF. The sequenced part of the CDR3 DNA is TGTGCCAGCAGCACCCGGGGGGCTGGAAACATT.

Comments on this clone: The read gets to within 3 residues of the CDR3 end, and the germline J gene fills in the rest. V and J are TRBV10-3 and TRBJ1-2; no clear D gene. V was clipped by 8 bases and J by 6 bases, with 19 bases between them. Per the germline V gene, CDR1 is ENHRY and CDR2 is SYGVKD. The CDR3 has 14 amino acids. Incomplete CDR3 DNA: TGTGCCATCGGTGTGGGGTCCGACTATAATGGC. It yields the protein CAIGVGSDYNG. The full-length CDR3 reads as CAIGVGSDYNGYTF.

CDR3 DNA, as far as it was read: TGTGCCAGTAGGACACAGGGGGCCTACAATGAG. Amino acids: CASRTQGAYNE. The whole CDR3 is CASRTQGAYNEQFF. V usage is TRBV19 and J usage is TRBJ2-1, with TRBD1 matching over 8 bases. Read sequence stops 3 residues before the CDR3 end, and the germline J gene provides the missing end. In germline, CDR1 is LNHDA, CDR2 SQIVND (reference sequence). V was pared by 6 bases and J by 2 bases, with 3 bases of the junction left unmatched. CDR3 length equals 14 residues.

Note on this clone: The read ends 3 residues early relative to the CDR3; the germline J gene fills the gap. The rearrangement joins TRBV19 to TRBJ1-6; D not certain. Trimming removed 7 bases from V and 0 bases from J, with 10 bases in between. The CDR3 consists of 15 residues. CDR1 is LNHDA, CDR2 SQIVND, per germline (reference sequence). CDR3 loop: CASTSVSSYNSPLHF. The CDR3 bases that were read are TGTGCCAGTACCAGCGTGAGCTCCTATAATTCACCC.

As to this clone: The DNA ends 3 residues before the CDR3 does, and the rest of the CDR3 is filled in from the germline J gene. The chain uses TRBV19 and TRBJ1-4, with a possible D match to TRBD1 (6 bases). This CDR3 is built from 13 residues. The germline CDR1 and CDR2 sequences are LNHDA and SQIVND (reference sequence). The germline V and J ends were trimmed by 8 bases and 5 bases, with 12 bases remaining between them. The covered CDR3 bases are TGTGCCAGTCACAGGGATAGGAATGAAAAA. This sequence encodes CASHRDRNEK. The CDR3 reads in full as CASHRDRNEKLFF.